This TCR beta chain stems from a study of T cells in Graves' hyperthyroidism and ophthalmopathy. V was shortened by 0 bases and J by 2 bases, with 8 bases between the two germline ends. Germline V lookup: CDR1 KGHSH, CDR2 LQKENI. This CDR3 spans 14 amino acids. At least ten counts were recorded for this clonotype. RNA transcripts served as the template for amplifying TCR beta CDR3 regions. The HTBI set primed first-round TCR CDR3 RT-PCR. TCRdb re-derived calls from the multiplex PCR reads in MiXCR, one entry per CDR3 protein. The profile shows about 50,000 distinct CDR3 sequences, around half of them singletons.

The chain links TRBV18 to TRBJ2-7, with unresolved D. The sample consisted of peripheral blood or thyroid tissue (not recorded which). The TCR was taken from a woman between 45 and 65 years old with Graves' hyperthyroidism. The CDR3 sequence: CASSPPSRTYEQYF. The CDR3 nucleotides read TGTGCCAGCTCACCACCGTCAAGAACCTACGAGCAGTACTTC.